One and the same sample provided the 32 T cell receptor beta chains below, sequenced in a study of neurological immune-mediated disorders. TCRdb re-analysed the 5' RACE reads in MiXCR, keeping a single row per CDR3 protein. The sample has more than 70,000 distinct CDR3 sequences, about 15% seen once. Specimen: PBMCs. These receptors all come from a middle-aged woman in good health.

This clonotype was seen at least ten times. This chain connects TRBV7-9 to TRBJ1-1; 7 bases are shared with TRBD1. Germline lookup yields CDR1 SEHNR and CDR2 FQNEAQ (reference sequence). The ends lost 1 base at V and 5 bases at J; junction bases unmatched: 1. The CDR3 sequence is 13 residues long. The chain's CDR3 is CASSLVQGTEAFF. The CDR3 DNA is TGTGCCAGCAGCTTAGTACAGGGGACTGAAGCTTTCTTT.

J is TRBJ1-6 and V is TRBV7-8; D call uncertain. There are 15 residues in the CDR3. CDR1 and CDR2 from the germline V gene are SGHVS and FQNEAQ. Trimming took off 5 bases at V and 7 bases at J, with 15 bases between the two ends. CDR3 protein: CASSPARGSNSPLHF. The CDR3 DNA reads as TGTGCCAGCAGCCCCGCCCGTGGCTCAAATTCACCCCTCCACTTT.

This chain joins TRBV6-5 and TRBJ1-6; D is perhaps TRBD1 (5 bases). Trimming left V 4 bases short and J 4 bases short, with 17 bases between. Per the germline V gene, CDR1 is MNHEY and CDR2 is SVGAGI. This CDR3 comprises 17 residues. The CDR3 region is CASSFRSGTGYNSPLHF. In DNA form, the CDR3 reads TGTGCCAGCAGTTTTAGATCCGGGACGGGTTATAATTCACCCCTCCACTTT.

This clonotype was detected many times. The rearrangement links TRBV27 to TRBJ1-6; D remains ambiguous. Between the trimmed V and J ends, which lost 0 bases and 6 bases, there was a span of 9 bases. CDR3 size: 15 residues. CDR1 and CDR2 from the germline V gene are MNHEY and SMNVEV (reference sequence). In nucleotides, the CDR3 is TGTGCCAGCAGTTTATCGCTGGCGCGTAATTCACCCCTCCACTTT. Residues: CASSLSLARNSPLHF.

This clonotype was observed at least ten times. The V gene is TRBV10-3, the J gene TRBJ2-5; D might be TRBD2 (5 bases). This CDR3 spans 14 amino acids. CDR1 is ENHRY and CDR2 is SYGVKD in the germline V gene. V shed 4 bases and J shed 5 bases, with 14 bases lying between them. For the CDR3, the DNA is TGTGCCATCAGTGCTCTCGGGGATGGGGAGACCCAGTACTTC. Protein product: CAISALGDGETQYF.

This clonotype was detected a few times. The chain combines TRBV5-1 with TRBJ1-2; D remains unclear. Germline V gene sequence: CDR1 SGHRS, CDR2 YFSETQ. The V end was cut by 0 bases, the J end by 4 bases, with 10 bases between. The CDR3 runs 14 residues. CDR3 in amino acids: CASSLALGIYGYTF. Written as DNA, the CDR3 is TGCGCCAGCAGCTTGGCGCTTGGCATCTATGGCTACACCTTC.

This clonotype occurred many times. The chain combines TRBV20-1 with TRBJ1-1; 8 bases agree with TRBD1. The V segment lost 5 bases and the J segment 2 bases; nucleotides outside the gene matches: 7. The length of the CDR3 is 14 residues. Looked up from germline, CDR1 is DFQATT and CDR2 is SNEGSKA (reference sequence). The CDR3 sequence: CSAEPGQGNTEAFF. For the CDR3, the DNA is TGCAGTGCTGAACCCGGACAGGGAAACACTGAAGCTTTCTTT.

With regard to this clonotype: A clone one base away is much larger, so this may be a read error. The V and J genes are TRBV7-8 and TRBJ2-1; D is tentatively TRBD1 or TRBD2 (5 bases each). Per the germline V gene, CDR1 is SGHVS and CDR2 is FQNEAQ. This CDR3 has 14 residues. The CDR3 coding sequence is TGTGCCAGCAGCTTAGTCTCGGGGACGAATGACCAGTTCTTC. Translation gives CASSLVSGTNDQFF.

This clonotype has at least ten counts. The J gene is TRBJ2-5, the V gene TRBV12-3 or TRBV12-4; tentative D call: TRBD2 (6 bases). This CDR3 has 15 residues. V was clipped by 4 bases and J by 4 bases, with 16 bases between them. CDR3 in amino acids: CASSWGGAKGETQYF. CDR3 in DNA: TGTGCCAGCAGTTGGGGCGGGGCGAAGGGAGAGACCCAGTACTTC.

This clonotype was counted ten times or more. V and J are TRBV7-2 and TRBJ2-3; D perhaps matches TRBD2 (5 bases). This CDR3 spans 14 amino acids. Trimming took off 0 bases at V and 6 bases at J, with 10 bases between the two ends. Germline-derived CDR1 and CDR2 are SGHTA and FQGNSA. The CDR3 loop reads CASSLATPGDTQYF. CDR3 sequence (DNA): TGTGCCAGCAGCTTAGCTACGCCGGGGGATACGCAGTATTTT.

This clonotype was seen many times. The rearrangement links TRBV12-3 or TRBV12-4 to TRBJ1-5; a weak D match, TRBD1 (6 bases). The germline V and J ends were trimmed by 5 bases and 7 bases, with 15 bases remaining between them. There are 14 residues in the CDR3. CDR3 nucleotide sequence: TGTGCCAGCAGTAGCGCAGGGGCCCAACAGCCCCAGCATTTT. This encodes CASSSAGAQQPQHF.

The chain combines TRBV5-4 with TRBJ1-2, with 7 positions matching TRBD1. The junction had 7 bases not matched to a gene; V was cut back by 4 bases and J by 7 bases. CDR1 and CDR2 (germline): SGHNT, YYREEE (reference sequence). This CDR3 comprises 13 residues. This CDR3 reads CASSPQGVGGYTF. The CDR3 DNA reads as TGTGCCAGCAGCCCCCAGGGGGTAGGTGGCTACACCTTC.

This clonotype was observed at least ten times. This chain uses TRBV20-1 with TRBJ2-7; no reliable D call. The ends were cut back, 1 base at V and 3 bases at J, with 13 bases in the middle. CDR1 is DFQATT, CDR2 SNEGSKA, per germline (reference sequence). The CDR3 is 14 amino acids. The chain's CDR3 is CSARAMLDGYEQYF. CDR3 DNA: TGCAGTGCTAGAGCCATGCTCGACGGCTACGAGCAGTACTTC.

This clonotype was seen at least ten times. CDR3 DNA: TGTGCCAGCAGCTTAGAGGCCGGGCAGGTCGACCACTATGGCTACACCTTC. Translated: CASSLEAGQVDHYGYTF. V and J are TRBV11-2 and TRBJ1-2; D ambiguous. Trimming pared 0 bases from V and 3 bases from J, leaving 17 bases between. Germline CDR1 is SGHAT and CDR2 is FQNNGV. This CDR3 spans 17 amino acids.

This clonotype was seen ten or more times. The chain couples TRBV5-5 to TRBJ2-7, with 7 bases identical to TRBD2. V gave up 2 bases and J gave up 0 bases; unmatched junction bases: 5. CDR1 and CDR2 (germline): SGHKS, YYEKEE (reference sequence). This CDR3 is 15 amino acids long. The chain's CDR3 is CASSFLAVSSYEQYV. The CDR3 DNA reads TGTGCCAGCAGCTTTCTAGCGGTGAGCTCCTACGAGCAGTACGTC.

About this clonotype: Being one base from a much bigger clone, this may be a read error. V gene TRBV28 combines with J gene TRBJ2-1, with D uncertain. The CDR3 loop spans 12 amino acids. Germline values: CDR1 MDHEN, CDR2 SYDVKM. As DNA, the CDR3 is TGTGCCAGCAGTTTAAGTAGGAATGAGCAGCTCTTC. This translates into CASSLSRNEQLF. The entire variable domain, with the rest obtained from reference TRBV28 and TRBJ2-1, is as follows: DVKVTQSSRYLVKRTGEKVFLECVQDMDHENMFWYRQDPGLGLRLIYFSYDVKMKEKGDIPEGYSVSREKKERFSLILESASTNQTSMYLCASSLSRNEQLFGPGTRLTVL.

This clonotype was recorded at least ten times. This chain joins TRBV9 and TRBJ2-5; TRBD2 might be the D (5 bases). There are 14 residues in the CDR3. The V end lost 3 bases, the J end lost 0 bases, and 9 bases lay between the germline ends. The germline V gene encodes CDR1 SGDLS and CDR2 YYNGEE. CDR3: CASSATGYQETQYF. In nucleotides, the CDR3 is TGTGCCAGCAGCGCGACGGGGTACCAAGAGACCCAGTACTTC.

This clonotype was found many times. The V call is TRBV6-5, the J call TRBJ2-1; unclear D gene. With 5 bases removed from V and 0 bases from J, the gap between germline ends came to 14 bases. Germline V gives CDR1 MNHEY, CDR2 SVGAGI. There are 16 residues in the CDR3. CDR3 coding DNA: TGTGCCAGCAGTGTCAATCCCTCGAGCTCCTACAATGAGCAGTTCTTC. Amino acid sequence: CASSVNPSSSYNEQFF.

This chain connects TRBV30 to TRBJ1-1; no firm D call. CDR3 length equals 13 residues. The germline V and J ends were trimmed by 0 bases and 1 base, with 6 bases remaining between them. The V gene's germline CDR1 is GTSNPN and CDR2 SVGIG (reference sequence). The CDR3 here is CAWSVSKNTEAFF. In DNA, the CDR3 is TGTGCCTGGAGTGTTAGTAAGAACACTGAAGCTTTCTTT.

The table lists this clonotype with many counts. The chain carries TRBV20-1 and TRBJ1-5; D perhaps matches TRBD1 (6 bases). This CDR3 has 14 amino acids. V lost 6 bases, J lost 2 bases, and 14 bases lay in between. Germline-derived CDR1 and CDR2 are DFQATT and SNEGSKA (reference sequence). The CDR3 is CSAGQIWGNQPQHF. Here the CDR3 DNA reads TGCAGTGCAGGACAGATCTGGGGCAATCAGCCCCAGCATTTT.

In this sample, this clonotype turned up many times. The V call is TRBV2, the J call TRBJ2-5; D is uncertain. Germline V gene data show CDR1 as SNHLY and CDR2 as FYNNEI. The CDR3 has 13 residues. Trimming took off 4 bases at V and 4 bases at J, with 10 bases between the two ends. CDR3: CASSVEESETQYF. The DNA of the CDR3 is TGTGCCAGCAGTGTTGAGGAATCAGAGACCCAGTACTTC.

The chain has TRBV12-3 or TRBV12-4 and TRBJ1-2; a possible D gene is TRBD1 (6 bases). Trimming took 5 bases from V and 8 from J, leaving 21 bases between them. CDR3 length equals 15 residues. CDR3 sequence (DNA): TGTGCCAGCAGTACTACCGACAGGCCCCATGGCGGCTACACCTTC. It translates to CASSTTDRPHGGYTF.

This clonotype was picked up many times. This sequence joins TRBV28 and TRBJ2-5; 10 positions match TRBD2. The CDR3 runs to 14 residues. Germline CDR1 MDHEN, CDR2 SYDVKM. The trim removed 4 bases at V and 4 bases at J, leaving 3 bases unmatched. CDR3 DNA sequence: TGTGCCAGCAGTTCAGCGGGGGGGGGAGAGACCCAGTACTTC. It translates to CASSSAGGGETQYF.

This clonotype was counted at least ten times. V and J are TRBV20-1 and TRBJ2-5; 7 nucleotides align to TRBD2. Germline CDR1 DFQATT, CDR2 SNEGSKA (reference sequence). The CDR3 sequence is 14 residues long. The V segment lost 5 bases and the J segment 0 bases; nucleotides outside the gene matches: 6. CDR3 loop: CSAARLANQETQYF. In DNA form, the CDR3 reads TGCAGTGCTGCCCGACTAGCTAACCAAGAGACCCAGTACTTC.

J is TRBJ2-7 and V is TRBV6-5; 7 nucleotides match TRBD1. The V and J ends lost 8 bases and 3 bases, in that order; junction bases with no gene match: 7. The CDR3 runs 13 residues. The germline CDR1 and CDR2 sequences are MNHEY and SVGAGI. CDR3 protein: CASARDSNYEQYF. In DNA, the CDR3 is TGTGCCAGCGCTAGGGACAGTAACTACGAGCAGTACTTC.

Regarding this clonotype: A junction end diverges from the germline sequence, so it may reflect a read error. The chain uses TRBV27 and TRBJ2-5, with 12 nucleotides matching TRBD1. CDR1 MNHEY and CDR2 SMNVEV come from the germline V gene (reference sequence). The CDR3 totals 16 residues. CDR3 sequence reads: CASSGGQGAIKRDHCF. The CDR3 DNA sequence: TGTGCCAGCAGTGGGGGACAGGGGGCCATCAAGAGAGACCATTGCTTC.

The chain has TRBV7-6 and TRBJ2-2; 9 bases fit TRBD2. Germline assignment: CDR1 SGHVS and CDR2 FNYEAQ. This CDR3 spans 17 amino acids. Trimming took 6 bases from V and 2 from J; bases not matched to a gene: 10. As DNA, the CDR3 is TGTGCCAGCAGGCCATCGGCGGGAGGGAGTAACACCGGGGAGCTGTTTTTT. Protein product: CASRPSAGGSNTGELFF.

This clonotype has a count of ten or more. This chain connects TRBV7-3 to TRBJ1-1, with D possibly TRBD1 on 6 matching bases. CDR1 and CDR2 (germline): SGHTA, FQGTGA. This CDR3 is built from 14 residues. V lost 5 bases and J 7 bases, leaving 17 bases between the germline ends. In DNA, the CDR3 is TGTGCCAGCAGCATCTCCCAGGGGCAGGGTGAAGCTTTCTTT. Translation: CASSISQGQGEAFF.

The chain carries TRBV3-1 and TRBJ1-4; D remains ambiguous. CDR1 and CDR2 from the germline V gene are LGHDT and YNNKEL (reference sequence). The V end was cut by 3 bases, the J end by 8 bases, with 16 bases between. This CDR3 spans 15 amino acids. CDR3 amino acids: CASSHDRRAGEKLFF. For the CDR3, the DNA is TGTGCCAGCAGCCACGACCGGAGGGCGGGCGAAAAACTGTTTTTT.

The V gene is TRBV5-1, the J gene TRBJ2-7; no definite D call. The CDR3 has 12 residues. Per germline, CDR1 SGHRS and CDR2 YFSETQ. Trimming removed 2 bases at V and 5 bases at J, with 8 bases between. CDR3 sequence (DNA): TGCGCCAGCAGCTTTAATGGGGACGAGCAGTACTTC. The encoded protein is CASSFNGDEQYF.

In its sample, this clonotype was seen many times. This chain uses TRBV7-2 with TRBJ2-3; 11 positions agree with TRBD2. The CDR3 extends over 17 amino acids. V lost 5 bases to trimming and J lost 1 base; unmatched junction nucleotides: 8. Germline V gene data show CDR1 as SGHTA and CDR2 as FQGNSA. CDR3 coding DNA: TGTGCCAGCAGCCTTAGCGGGGGGGCGATGGGCACAGATACGCAGTATTTT. Translated: CASSLSGGAMGTDTQYF.

This clonotype was detected ten times or more. V is TRBV20-1 and J is TRBJ1-1; a possible D gene is TRBD1 (6 bases). CDR3 length: 16 amino acids. V lost 4 bases and J lost 3, with 21 bases in between. Germline lookup yields CDR1 DFQATT and CDR2 SNEGSKA (reference sequence). In nucleotides, the CDR3 is TGCAGTGCTAAGACCGGGGGGGGGGCGCGTGACACTGAAGCTTTCTTT. This codes for CSAKTGGGARDTEAFF.